This T cell receptor beta chain was documented in a study of cytomegalovirus exposure and HLA in healthy donors. Germline V CDR1 and CDR2: MGHRA, YSYEKL. The CDR3 is 18 amino acids. Trimming pared 4 bases from V and 0 bases from J, leaving 19 bases between. Note on this clone: Its target is unknown.

Primers included in the PCR were 60 Vbeta and 13 Jbeta primers. The assay was immunoSEQ multiplex PCR, and TCRdb's table has in-frame clones only and misses some. The sample includes under 150,000 clones, about 74% of them seen just once. Overall study results and limits: Some V segments could not be told apart, so they were left out, TRBV6-2 and TRBV6-3 among them. Most CMV-associated TCR beta chains were later found to appear HLA-restricted. The study labeled more than 150 TCR beta chains cytomegalovirus-associated. Reports indicated that the classifier achieved high specificity and sensitivity in diagnosing cytomegalovirus status.

The origin of this receptor is a man aged 25 to 40 in good health and CMV-seronegative. Sequencing input: PBMCs. The J gene is TRBJ1-5, the V gene TRBV4-1; the D gene is possibly TRBD1 (6 bases). DNA for the CDR3: TGCGCCAGCAGCCGAACTAACAGGGCTCTCTTTAGCAATCAGCCCCAGCATTTT. Residues: CASSRTNRALFSNQPQHF.